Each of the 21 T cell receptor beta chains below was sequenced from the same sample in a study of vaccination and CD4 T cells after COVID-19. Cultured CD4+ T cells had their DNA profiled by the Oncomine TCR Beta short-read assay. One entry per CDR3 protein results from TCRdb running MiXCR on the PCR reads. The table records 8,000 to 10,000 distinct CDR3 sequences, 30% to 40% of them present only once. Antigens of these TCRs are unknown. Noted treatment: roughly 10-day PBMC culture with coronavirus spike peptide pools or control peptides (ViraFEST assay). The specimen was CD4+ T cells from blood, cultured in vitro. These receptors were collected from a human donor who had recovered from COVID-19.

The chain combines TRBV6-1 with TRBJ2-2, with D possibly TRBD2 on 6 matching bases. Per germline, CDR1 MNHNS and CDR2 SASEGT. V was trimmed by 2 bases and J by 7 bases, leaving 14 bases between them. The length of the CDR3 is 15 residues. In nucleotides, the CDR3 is TGTGCCAGCAGTGAACGGCGGGGTAGCGTCGGGGAGCTGTTTTTT. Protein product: CASSERRGSVGELFF.

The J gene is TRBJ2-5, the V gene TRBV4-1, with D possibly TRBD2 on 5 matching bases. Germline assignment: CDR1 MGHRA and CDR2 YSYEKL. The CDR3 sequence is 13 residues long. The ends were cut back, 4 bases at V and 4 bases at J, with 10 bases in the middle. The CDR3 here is CASSRLEGETQYF. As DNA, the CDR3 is TGCGCCAGCAGCCGCCTAGAGGGAGAGACCCAGTACTTC.

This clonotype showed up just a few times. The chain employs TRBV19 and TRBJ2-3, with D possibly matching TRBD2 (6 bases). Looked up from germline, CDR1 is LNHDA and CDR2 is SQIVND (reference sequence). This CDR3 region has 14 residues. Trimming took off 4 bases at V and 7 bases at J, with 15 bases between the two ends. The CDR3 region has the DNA TGTGCCAGTAGTAACGGAGGTGCGGGATATACGCAGTATTTT. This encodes CASSNGGAGYTQYF.

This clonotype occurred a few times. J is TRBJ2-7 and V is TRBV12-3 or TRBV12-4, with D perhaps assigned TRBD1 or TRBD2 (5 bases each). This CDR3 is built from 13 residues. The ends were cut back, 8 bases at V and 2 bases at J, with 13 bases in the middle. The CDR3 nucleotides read TGTGCCAGCGGGGTGGGACGGACCTACGAGCAGTACTTC. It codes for CASGVGRTYEQYF.

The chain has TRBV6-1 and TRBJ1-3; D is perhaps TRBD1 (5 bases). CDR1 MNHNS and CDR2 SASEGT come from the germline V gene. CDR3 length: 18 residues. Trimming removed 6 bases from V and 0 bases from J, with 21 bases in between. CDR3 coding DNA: TGTGCCAGCAGCCTTGGCTCCTGGGGACTAAACTCTGGAAACACCATATATTTT. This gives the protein CASSLGSWGLNSGNTIYF.

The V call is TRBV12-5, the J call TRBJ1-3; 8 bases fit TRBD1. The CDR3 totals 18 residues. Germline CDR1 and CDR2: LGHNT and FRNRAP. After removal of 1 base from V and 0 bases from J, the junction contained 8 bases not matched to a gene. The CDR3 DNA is TGTGCTAGTGGTTTGGGACAGGGACAGGCGAGCTCTGGAAACACCATATATTTT. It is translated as CASGLGQGQASSGNTIYF.

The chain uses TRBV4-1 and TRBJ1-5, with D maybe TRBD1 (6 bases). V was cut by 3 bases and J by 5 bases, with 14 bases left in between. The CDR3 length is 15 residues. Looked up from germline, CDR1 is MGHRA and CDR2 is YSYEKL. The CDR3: CASSQDQGSHQPQHF. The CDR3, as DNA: TGCGCCAGCAGCCAGGATCAGGGGTCACATCAGCCCCAGCATTTT.

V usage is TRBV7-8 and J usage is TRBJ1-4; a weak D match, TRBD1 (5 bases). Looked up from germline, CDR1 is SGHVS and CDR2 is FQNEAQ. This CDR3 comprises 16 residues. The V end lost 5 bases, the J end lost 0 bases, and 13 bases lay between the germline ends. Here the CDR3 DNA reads TGTGCCAGCAGCGTCGACAGTCTGCCAACTAATGAAAAACTGTTTTTT. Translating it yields CASSVDSLPTNEKLFF.

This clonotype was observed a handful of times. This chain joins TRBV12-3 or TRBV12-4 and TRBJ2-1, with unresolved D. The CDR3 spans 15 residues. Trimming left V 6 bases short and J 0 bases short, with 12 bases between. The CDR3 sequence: CASSTFRSSYNEQFF. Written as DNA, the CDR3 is TGTGCCAGCAGCACCTTTCGAAGCTCCTACAATGAGCAGTTCTTC.

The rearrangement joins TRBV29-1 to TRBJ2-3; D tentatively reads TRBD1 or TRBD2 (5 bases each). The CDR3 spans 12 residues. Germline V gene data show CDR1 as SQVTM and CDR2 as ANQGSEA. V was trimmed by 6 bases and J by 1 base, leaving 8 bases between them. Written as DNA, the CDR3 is TGCAGCGTAAGGGACGGCACAGATACGCAGTATTTT. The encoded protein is CSVRDGTDTQYF.

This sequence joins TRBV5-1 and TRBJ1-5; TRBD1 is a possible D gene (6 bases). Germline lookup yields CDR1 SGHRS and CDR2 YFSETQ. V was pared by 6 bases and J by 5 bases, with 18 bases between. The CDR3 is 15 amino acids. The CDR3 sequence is CASTSSGGRHQPQHF. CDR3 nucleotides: TGCGCCAGCACCTCGAGCGGGGGGCGACATCAGCCCCAGCATTTT.

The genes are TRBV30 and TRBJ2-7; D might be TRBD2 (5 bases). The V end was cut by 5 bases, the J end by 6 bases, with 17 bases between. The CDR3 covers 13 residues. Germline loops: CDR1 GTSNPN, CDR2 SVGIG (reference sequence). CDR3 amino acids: CAWGRGGQSEQYF. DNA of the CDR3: TGTGCCTGGGGTAGAGGCGGGCAGTCCGAGCAGTACTTC.

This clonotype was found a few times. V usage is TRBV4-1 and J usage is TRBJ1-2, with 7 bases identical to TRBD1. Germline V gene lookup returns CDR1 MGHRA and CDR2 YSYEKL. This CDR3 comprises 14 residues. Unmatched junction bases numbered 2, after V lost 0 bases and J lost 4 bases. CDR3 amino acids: CASSQDRGPYGYTF. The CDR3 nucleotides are TGCGCCAGCAGCCAAGATAGGGGGCCCTATGGCTACACCTTC.

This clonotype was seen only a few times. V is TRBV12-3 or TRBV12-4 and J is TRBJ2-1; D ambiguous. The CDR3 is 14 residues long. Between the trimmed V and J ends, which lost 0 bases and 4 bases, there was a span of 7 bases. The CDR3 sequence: CASSLAVQYNEQFF. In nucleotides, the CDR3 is TGTGCCAGCAGTTTAGCGGTACAGTACAATGAGCAGTTCTTC.

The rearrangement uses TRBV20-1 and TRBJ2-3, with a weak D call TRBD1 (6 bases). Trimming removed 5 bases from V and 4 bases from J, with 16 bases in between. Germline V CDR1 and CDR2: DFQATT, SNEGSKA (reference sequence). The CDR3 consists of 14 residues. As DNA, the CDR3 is TGCAGTGCTTCTCACCCTAACAGGGCAGATACGCAGTATTTT. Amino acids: CSASHPNRADTQYF.

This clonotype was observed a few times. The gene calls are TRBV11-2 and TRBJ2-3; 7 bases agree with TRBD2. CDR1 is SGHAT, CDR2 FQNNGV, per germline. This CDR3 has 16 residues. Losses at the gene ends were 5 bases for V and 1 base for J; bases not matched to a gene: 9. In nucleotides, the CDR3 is TGTGCCAGCAGCCATATCGGCCGGGGGGGCACAGATACGCAGTATTTT. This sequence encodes CASSHIGRGGTDTQYF.

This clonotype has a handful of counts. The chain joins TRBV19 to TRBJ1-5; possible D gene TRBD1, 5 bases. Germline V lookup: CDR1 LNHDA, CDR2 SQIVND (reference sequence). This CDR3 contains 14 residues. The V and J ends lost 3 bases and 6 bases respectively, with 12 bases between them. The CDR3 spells CASSIGAGGQPQHF. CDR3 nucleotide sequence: TGTGCCAGTAGTATTGGGGCAGGAGGTCAGCCCCAGCATTTT.

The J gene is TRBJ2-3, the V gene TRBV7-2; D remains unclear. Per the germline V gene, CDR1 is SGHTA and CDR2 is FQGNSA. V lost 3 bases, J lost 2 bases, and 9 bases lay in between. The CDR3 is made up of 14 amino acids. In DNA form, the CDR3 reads TGTGCCAGCAGCTTTTCCAGTGACACAGATACGCAGTATTTT. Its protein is CASSFSSDTDTQYF.

Here the CDR3 DNA reads TGTGCCAGCAGCCCCTACAGGGGGTCTGAAGCTTTCTTT. This translates into CASSPYRGSEAFF. The chain joins TRBV7-9 to TRBJ1-1; 8 nucleotides line up with TRBD1. J lost 6 bases, V lost 5 bases, and 5 bases had no gene match. The CDR3 extends over 13 amino acids. Germline lookup yields CDR1 SEHNR and CDR2 FQNEAQ (reference sequence).

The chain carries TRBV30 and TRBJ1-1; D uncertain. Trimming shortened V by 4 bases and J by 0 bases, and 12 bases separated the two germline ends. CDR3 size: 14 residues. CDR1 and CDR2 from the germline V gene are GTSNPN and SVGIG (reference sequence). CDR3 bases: TGTGCCTGGATATCCCTAACCCTGAACACTGAAGCTTTCTTT. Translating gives CAWISLTLNTEAFF.

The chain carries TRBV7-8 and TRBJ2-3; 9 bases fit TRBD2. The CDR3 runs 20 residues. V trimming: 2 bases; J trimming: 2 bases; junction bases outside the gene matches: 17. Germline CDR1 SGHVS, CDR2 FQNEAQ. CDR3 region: CASSLWVGRGGDYDTDTQYF. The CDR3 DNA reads TGTGCCAGCAGCTTATGGGTTGGGCGGGGGGGAGATTATGACACAGATACGCAGTATTTT.